These 30 T cell receptor beta chains were sequenced from one sample in a study of blood T cells in healthy people across ages (dated by TCRdb to between 2014 and 2017). The library was produced with 5' RACE. TCRdb records Illumina HiSeq 2500 as the sequencer. A second PCR of 7 to 11 cycles was performed with a sample-barcoded 5' primer and a J-beta primer mix. The raw public data were reprocessed by TCRdb itself: fastp quality trimming at Q25, MiXCR clonotype calling, in-frame beta chains only. Merged by CDR3 protein, the rows form single entries marked with the most common genes and DNA. This sample is represented by about a million distinct CDR3 sequences; 30% to 40% of them were singletons. The ten largest make up over 10% of the sample. Sequencing used blood. The receptors stem from a man younger than 35 in good health.

This clonotype has a count of ten or more. Possible read error: a much larger clone is one base away. The genes are TRBV29-1 and TRBJ2-3, with D possibly being TRBD2 (5 bases). CDR3 length equals 12 residues. V gave up 3 bases and J gave up 1 base, with 5 bases separating them. Germline assignment: CDR1 SQVTM and CDR2 ANQGSEA. CDR3 sequence reads: CSVEEGTDTQYF. The CDR3 nucleotides read TGCAGCGTTGAGGAGGGCACAGATACGCAGTATTTT.

Turning to this clonotype: This sequence may be a read error, since a much larger clone differs from it by one base. The CDR3: CASSYQREHGNEQYF. In DNA form, the CDR3 reads TGTGCCAGCAGTTACCAGCGGGAGCACGGAAATGAGCAGTACTTC. The V call is TRBV6-5, the J call TRBJ2-7; 8 nucleotides align to TRBD2. This CDR3 has 15 amino acids. The V and J ends lost 2 bases and 7 bases, in that order; junction bases with no gene match: 10. Germline values: CDR1 MNHEY, CDR2 SVGAGI.

The chain employs TRBV6-2 or TRBV6-3 and TRBJ2-4; D is undetermined. The CDR3 consists of 16 residues. The V end was cut by 8 bases, the J end by 0 bases, with 17 bases between. In germline, CDR1 is MNHEY, CDR2 SVGEGT. The CDR3 is CASGSDVPTAKNIQYF. In DNA, the CDR3 is TGTGCCAGCGGATCCGACGTCCCGACAGCCAAAAACATTCAGTACTTC.

This clonotype was seen only a few times. This sequence joins TRBV25-1 and TRBJ1-4, with D uncertain. The ends were cut back, 5 bases at V and 7 bases at J, with 17 bases in the middle. The germline V gene encodes CDR1 MGHDK and CDR2 SYGVNS. CDR3 size: 15 residues. CDR3 nucleotide sequence: TGTGCCAGCAGTCCCCTAGGACCGGCGGGTGAAAAACTGTTTTTT. As protein: CASSPLGPAGEKLFF.

The CDR3 DNA reads as TGTGCCAGCAGCGAGGGACTAGCGGGGGGGCAAAAGACCCAGTACTTC. Translation: CASSEGLAGGQKTQYF. V and J are TRBV9 and TRBJ2-5; 16 bases map to TRBD2. Germline V CDR1 and CDR2: SGDLS, YYNGEE. The CDR3 has 16 residues. The V gene end was trimmed by 3 bases and the J gene end by 6 bases; junction bases not matched to a gene: 5. The full variable domain, rest sourced from reference TRBV9 and TRBJ2-5, is DSGVTQTPKHLITATGQRVTLRCSPRSGDLSVYWYQQSLDQGLQFLIQYYNGEERAKGNILERFSAQQFPDLHSELNLSSLELGDSALYFCASSEGLAGGQKTQYFGPGTRLLVL.

The genes are TRBV5-1 and TRBJ1-1; D is possibly TRBD1 (5 bases). CDR3 length: 15 residues. V gave up 0 bases and J gave up 1 base, with 10 bases separating them. The germline gives CDR1 SGHRS, CDR2 YFSETQ. In DNA, the CDR3 is TGCGCCAGCAGCTTGGAATTCGGGGGGAACACTGAAGCTTTCTTT. It specifies CASSLEFGGNTEAFF. Full variable domain (rest looked up from reference TRBV5-1 and TRBJ1-1): KAGVTQTPRYLIKTRGQQVTLSCSPISGHRSVSWYQQTPGQGLQFLFEYFSETQRNKGNFPGRFSGRQFSNSRSEMNVSTLELGDSALYLCASSLEFGGNTEAFFGQGTRLTVV.

The rearrangement joins TRBV6-1 to TRBJ2-1, with 12 bases matching TRBD1. The CDR3 totals 17 residues. Germline V gives CDR1 MNHNS, CDR2 SASEGT. V was clipped by 7 bases and J by 7 bases; unmatched bases: 14. CDR3 sequence reads: CASTGMTRDRGRNEQFF. In DNA form, the CDR3 reads TGTGCCAGCACCGGAATGACTCGGGACAGGGGGCGGAATGAGCAGTTCTTC.

This chain links TRBV6-1 with TRBJ1-5, with D perhaps TRBD1 (6 bases). Per germline, CDR1 MNHNS and CDR2 SASEGT. The CDR3 sequence is 14 residues long. The V end lost 9 bases, the J end lost 1 base, and 13 bases lay between the germline ends. DNA for the CDR3: TGTGCCAGGAGAAAGGGGGGGAGCAATCAGCCCCAGCATTTT. Protein product: CARRKGGSNQPQHF.

This chain joins TRBV7-3 and TRBJ2-1, with no clear D. Matching the DNA end better, TRBJ2-7 makes the J call doubtful. CDR3 length: 14 residues. CDR1 SGHTA and CDR2 FQGTGA come from the germline V gene. Here the CDR3 DNA reads TGTGCCAGCAGCTCGCCGCTGTCCTACAATGAGCAGTACTTC. This gives the protein CASSSPLSYNEQYF.

This clonotype has a handful of counts. The chain uses TRBV6-2 or TRBV6-3 and TRBJ1-1, with TRBD1 as a possible D gene (6 bases). The V end lost 6 bases, the J end lost 7 bases, and 12 bases lay between the germline ends. Germline CDR1 and CDR2: MNHEY and SVGEGT. The CDR3 covers 12 residues. The DNA for the CDR3 is TGTGCCAGCAGCAGACGGACAGTTGAAGCTTTCTTT. This gives the protein CASSRRTVEAFF.

On this clonotype itself: At one boundary the junction diverges from the germline segment, which might be a read error. The V gene is TRBV7-8, the J gene TRBJ1-4; D remains ambiguous. The CDR3 runs 14 residues. Germline CDR1 and CDR2: SGHVS and FQNEAQ. The CDR3 reads CASSARHVNEKLFF. CDR3 nucleotides: TGTGCCAGCAGCGCGAGACACGTTAATGAGAAACTGTTTTTT.

The rearrangement uses TRBV12-5 and TRBJ2-5, with 7 bases that match TRBD1. This CDR3 spans 12 amino acids. The V gene's germline CDR1 is LGHNT and CDR2 FRNRAP. With V trimmed by 6 bases and J by 11 bases, 9 bases remained unmatched. The CDR3 coding sequence is TGTGCTAGTGGCCGGGACAGAAATGAGCAGTACTTC. This codes for CASGRDRNEQYF.

This chain connects TRBV6-5 to TRBJ2-3, with D maybe TRBD2 (6 bases). The length of the CDR3 is 15 residues. V was clipped by 6 bases and J by 3 bases, with 16 bases between them. In germline, CDR1 is MNHEY, CDR2 SVGAGI. CDR3 nucleotide sequence: TGTGCCAGCAGCACTGAGGAGGGAAGGACAGATACGCAGTATTTT. Its protein is CASSTEEGRTDTQYF.

The rearrangement links TRBV29-1 to TRBJ2-6; no reliable D call. The CDR3 contains 14 residues. Germline loops: CDR1 SQVTM, CDR2 ANQGSEA. The ends were cut back, 6 bases at V and 1 base at J, with 10 bases in the middle. CDR3 sequence: CSVAPRSGANVLTF. CDR3 DNA sequence: TGCAGCGTCGCCCCTAGATCTGGGGCCAACGTCCTGACTTTC.

The chain employs TRBV20-1 and TRBJ2-2; 7 nucleotides match TRBD1. Germline CDR1 and CDR2: DFQATT and SNEGSKA (reference sequence). Losses at the gene ends were 2 bases for V and 2 bases for J; bases not matched to a gene: 5. The CDR3 runs to 15 residues. The CDR3 nucleotides are TGCAGTGCTAGATCCGGGGACAGAAACACCGGGGAGCTGTTTTTT. Encoded protein: CSARSGDRNTGELFF.

The sample holds a few counts of this clonotype. The chain combines TRBV4-3 with TRBJ1-1; D not resolved. There are 16 residues in the CDR3. From germline, CDR1 is LGHNA and CDR2 YSLEER. V was trimmed by 0 bases and J by 0 bases, leaving 11 bases between them. CDR3 sequence (DNA): TGCGCCAGCAGCCAAGACCCCGCCGTGTTGAACACTGAAGCTTTCTTT. The encoded protein is CASSQDPAVLNTEAFF.

CDR3 sequence: CASSAGQGGGEAFF. The CDR3 DNA sequence: TGTGCCAGCAGCGCCGGACAGGGCGGGGGTGAAGCTTTCTTT. The chain joins TRBV9 to TRBJ1-1; 8 bases map to TRBD1. CDR3 length equals 14 residues. Germline CDR1 is SGDLS and CDR2 is YYNGEE. Trimming at V came to 3 bases and at J to 7 bases, leaving 8 bases not matched to a gene.

This clonotype was observed a few times. V gene TRBV20-1 combines with J gene TRBJ2-3, with 7 nucleotides matching TRBD1. Germline V gene data show CDR1 as DFQATT and CDR2 as SNEGSKA (reference sequence). V shed 3 bases, J shed 2 bases, and the junction held 11 bases outside the gene matches. The CDR3 consists of 16 residues. The CDR3 loop is CSASPETGSLTDTQYF. The CDR3, as DNA: TGCAGTGCTAGCCCCGAGACAGGGTCCCTCACAGATACGCAGTATTTT.

For this clonotype: A much larger clone sits a single nucleotide away, making a read error possible. This chain links TRBV12-3 or TRBV12-4 with TRBJ2-1; possible D gene TRBD2, 6 bases. The DNA end is more similar to TRBJ2-7, so the J call may be wrong. The CDR3 is made up of 15 amino acids. The CDR3 bases are TGTGCCAGCAGTTTGGCGGGACGAGTATACAATGAGCAGTACTTC. Translating gives CASSLAGRVYNEQYF.

For this clonotype: The junction differs from germline at one of its ends, possibly a read error. The V call is TRBV6-5, the J call TRBJ1-2; D remains unclear. The CDR3 extends over 12 amino acids. Per the germline V gene, CDR1 is MNHEY and CDR2 is SVGAGI. CDR3 sequence reads: CAGSPDTYGYTF. The CDR3 nucleotides read TGTGCCGGCAGTCCCGACACCTATGGCTACACCTTC.

The V and J genes are TRBV2 and TRBJ1-1, with D uncertain. CDR3 length: 12 amino acids. Germline V gene data show CDR1 as SNHLY and CDR2 as FYNNEI. V shed 6 bases and J shed 4 bases, with 9 bases lying between them. The CDR3 protein is CASRAYGTEAFF. CDR3 in DNA: TGTGCCAGCAGAGCATACGGCACTGAAGCTTTCTTT.

This clonotype was found a few times. The rearrangement joins TRBV7-2 to TRBJ1-1; 7 positions match TRBD1. Trimming took 4 bases from V and 1 from J; bases not matched to a gene: 9. The CDR3 has 16 amino acids. CDR1 is SGHTA and CDR2 is FQGNSA in the germline V gene. Here the CDR3 reads CASSWDSSQWNTEAFF. CDR3 nucleotide sequence: TGTGCCAGCAGCTGGGACAGCTCTCAGTGGAACACTGAAGCTTTCTTT.

The gene calls are TRBV2 and TRBJ2-2, with 10 positions matching TRBD2. The CDR3 consists of 17 residues. The germline V gene encodes CDR1 SNHLY and CDR2 FYNNEI. Losses at the gene ends were 3 bases for V and 4 bases for J; bases not matched to a gene: 8. The CDR3: CASSDGQRGGITGELFF. The CDR3 DNA follows: TGTGCCAGCAGTGATGGCCAGCGGGGGGGCATCACCGGGGAGCTGTTTTTT.

The V call is TRBV10-3, the J call TRBJ2-2; TRBD2 matches 13 bases. The junction had 7 bases not matched to a gene; V was cut back by 6 bases and J by 3 bases. CDR1 ENHRY and CDR2 SYGVKD come from the germline V gene. The CDR3 length is 17 residues. CDR3: CAIRGLAGAPYTGELFF. CDR3 bases: TGTGCCATCAGAGGACTAGCGGGGGCACCCTACACCGGGGAGCTGTTTTTT.

This chain uses TRBV5-6 with TRBJ2-1; perhaps D is TRBD1 or TRBD2 (6 bases each). The J call is doubtful: the DNA matches TRBJ2-7 better. The CDR3 has 15 amino acids. Germline V gene sequence: CDR1 SGHDT, CDR2 YYEEEE. The CDR3 bases are TGTGCCAGCAGCGCCGGGGGCAGCTCCTACAATGAGCAGTACTTC. Translation: CASSAGGSSYNEQYF.

The V call is TRBV6-6, the J call TRBJ2-1, with D perhaps matching TRBD1 (5 bases). The V end lost 6 bases, the J end lost 0 bases, and 15 bases lay between the germline ends. The CDR3 is 16 residues long. The germline V gene has CDR1 MNHNY and CDR2 SVGAGI (reference sequence). This chain's CDR3 is CASRPPQESSYNEQFF. CDR3 in DNA: TGTGCCAGCAGGCCACCACAGGAGAGCTCCTACAATGAGCAGTTCTTC.

This clonotype was detected once. The chain carries TRBV7-9 and TRBJ1-1; TRBD1 aligns across 9 bases. Germline V gene sequence: CDR1 SEHNR, CDR2 FQNEAQ (reference sequence). Unmatched junction bases numbered 11, after V lost 5 bases and J lost 1 base. CDR3 size: 17 residues. The CDR3 spells CASSGRTGAHGNTEAFF. In DNA form, the CDR3 reads TGTGCCAGCAGCGGAAGGACAGGGGCCCATGGGAACACTGAAGCTTTCTTT.

This clonotype was found a few times. J is TRBJ1-1 and V is TRBV20-1; D unclear. The CDR3 has 15 residues. With 0 bases removed from V and 1 base from J, the gap between germline ends came to 12 bases. Germline CDR1 reads DFQATT; CDR2 reads SNEGSKA (reference sequence). The CDR3 sequence is CSARDQGRGNTEAFF. The CDR3 DNA follows: TGCAGTGCTAGAGACCAAGGGCGGGGGAACACTGAAGCTTTCTTT.

This clonotype was recorded many times. The J gene is TRBJ1-2, the V gene TRBV29-1; TRBD1 is a possible D gene (5 bases). CDR1 is SQVTM, CDR2 ANQGSEA, per germline. The germline V and J ends were trimmed by 4 bases and 4 bases, with 13 bases remaining between them. The CDR3 runs 13 residues. CDR3 residues: CSVVRGDLYGYTF. The CDR3 region has the DNA TGCAGCGTTGTAAGGGGAGACCTCTATGGCTACACCTTC.

This chain connects TRBV29-1 to TRBJ1-1; D is possibly TRBD1 (5 bases). CDR3 size: 14 residues. V lost 4 bases and J lost 4, with 16 bases in between. Looked up from germline, CDR1 is SQVTM and CDR2 is ANQGSEA. This CDR3 is CSVGTQGLGTEAFF. CDR3 nucleotides: TGCAGCGTTGGTACCCAGGGCCTGGGCACTGAAGCTTTCTTT.